What follows describes a single TCR beta chain. This sample was taken from a study of blood T cell repertoires in COVID-19. Across the whole study: Sample material is recorded as cDNA or gDNA derived from T cells, B-cell-depleted T cells, or PBMCs.

Repertoires were generated with immunoSEQ multiplex PCR, while TCRdb's copy carries only in-frame clones and drops some. The data show approximately 230,000 clones, approximately 90% seen once. The V gene's germline CDR1 is MNHEY and CDR2 SVGAGI. V gave up 10 bases and J gave up 3 bases; unmatched junction bases: 8. This CDR3 region has 13 residues. Each recovered donor of Cohort 3 presented with two negative PCRs, clearance, or symptom resolution. Source material: PBMCs or T cells enriched from blood (not recorded which). The receptor was isolated from a man between 40 and 49 years old who had recovered from COVID-19. The rearrangement uses TRBV6-5 and TRBJ1-1; 7 nucleotides line up with TRBD1. The CDR3 protein is CAIATGRDTEAFF. CDR3 DNA sequence: TGTGCCATCGCGACAGGGCGGGACACTGAAGCTTTCTTT.